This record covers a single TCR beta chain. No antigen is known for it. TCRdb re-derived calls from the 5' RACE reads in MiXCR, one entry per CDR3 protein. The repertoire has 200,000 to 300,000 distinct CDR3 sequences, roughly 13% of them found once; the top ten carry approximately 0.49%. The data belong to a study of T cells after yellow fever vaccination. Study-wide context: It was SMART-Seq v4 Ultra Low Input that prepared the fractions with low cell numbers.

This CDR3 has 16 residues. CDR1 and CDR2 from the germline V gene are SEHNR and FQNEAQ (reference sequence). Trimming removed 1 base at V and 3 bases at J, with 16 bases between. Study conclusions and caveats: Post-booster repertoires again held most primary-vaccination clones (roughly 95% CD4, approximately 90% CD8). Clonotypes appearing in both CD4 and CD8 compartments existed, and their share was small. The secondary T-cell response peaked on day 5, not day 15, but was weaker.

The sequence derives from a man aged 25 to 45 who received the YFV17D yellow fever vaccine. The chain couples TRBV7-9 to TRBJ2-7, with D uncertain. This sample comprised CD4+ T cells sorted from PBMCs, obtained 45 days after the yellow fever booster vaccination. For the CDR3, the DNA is TGTGCCAGCAGCTTAGTGTGGGTTGGAGAGAGCTACGAGCAGTACTTC. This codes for CASSLVWVGESYEQYF. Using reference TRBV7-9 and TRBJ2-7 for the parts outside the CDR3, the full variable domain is DTGVSQNPRHKITKRGQNVTFRCDPISEHNRLYWYRQTLGQGPEFLTYFQNEAQLEKSRLLSDRFSAERPKGSFSTLEIQRTEQGDSAMYLCASSLVWVGESYEQYFGPGTRLTVT.